What follows are 31 T cell receptor beta chains derived from one specimen sequenced in a study of CD4 T cells in relation to SARS-CoV-2 and coronaviruses. For these TCRs, the target antigens are not known. Here immunoSEQ multiplex PCR was the method, and the copy in TCRdb shows in-frame clones only, minus some. The sample holds approximately 36,000 clones; about four fifths are singletons and the top ten take 6.6%. The sequenced sample was naive CD4+ T cells from PBMCs, cultured in vitro. Described subset: naive CD4+ T cells isolated by negative enrichment. These receptors all come from an adult with COVID-19.

The gene calls are TRBV7-3 and TRBJ2-3; 12 positions agree with TRBD2. The V gene end was trimmed by 3 bases and the J gene end by 3 bases; junction bases not matched to a gene: 7. CDR1 is SGHTA and CDR2 is FQGTGA in the germline V gene. CDR3 length: 17 residues. CDR3 protein: CASSFSLAGGETDTQYF. The CDR3 coding sequence is TGTGCCAGCAGCTTTAGCCTAGCGGGAGGGGAGACAGATACGCAGTATTTT.

The chain combines TRBV7-2 with TRBJ2-7, with a possible D match to TRBD2 (5 bases). V dropped 1 base and J dropped 6 bases, with 13 bases sitting between them. The CDR3 is made up of 14 amino acids. Germline V gene sequence: CDR1 SGHTA, CDR2 FQGNSA. Here the CDR3 DNA reads TGTGCCAGCAGCTTAGGGGTCGGGGATGGCGAGCAGTACTTC. Translating gives CASSLGVGDGEQYF.

The V call is TRBV5-4, the J call TRBJ2-3; D possibly corresponds to TRBD2 (5 bases). Trimming took 0 bases from V and 6 from J, leaving 20 bases between them. There are 17 residues in the CDR3. The germline CDR1 and CDR2 sequences are SGHNT and YYREEE (reference sequence). In nucleotides, the CDR3 is TGTGCCAGCAGCTTGGGAAGGGCGGGTCTAGGGTTGGATACGCAGTATTTT. It encodes CASSLGRAGLGLDTQYF.

V and J are TRBV28 and TRBJ2-1; TRBD2 is a possible D gene (6 bases). V was trimmed by 5 bases and J by 3 bases, leaving 11 bases between them. This CDR3 spans 14 amino acids. Germline V lookup: CDR1 MDHEN, CDR2 SYDVKM. The CDR3 reads CASSPTSNYNEQFF. The CDR3 nucleotides read TGTGCCAGCAGTCCCACTAGCAACTACAATGAGCAGTTCTTC.

The chain couples TRBV28 to TRBJ1-5; D is unresolved. The V end was cut by 7 bases, the J end by 1 base, with 8 bases between. This CDR3 is built from 13 residues. Germline loops: CDR1 MDHEN, CDR2 SYDVKM. CDR3 in DNA: TGTGCCAGCAAAGAATTGAGCAATCAGCCCCAGCATTTT. This gives the protein CASKELSNQPQHF.

The genes are TRBV6-2 or TRBV6-3 and TRBJ2-1, with TRBD1 as a possible D gene (5 bases). The germline V gene encodes CDR1 MNHEY and CDR2 SVGEGT. The V end was cut by 5 bases, the J end by 8 bases, with 7 bases between. The CDR3 runs 11 residues. The CDR3 DNA reads as TGTGCCAGCAGTCAGGGTCATGAGCAGTTCTTC. It yields the protein CASSQGHEQFF.

J is TRBJ2-7 and V is TRBV19; D unresolved. V lost 3 bases and J lost 2, with 14 bases in between. Germline CDR1 is LNHDA and CDR2 is SQIVND (reference sequence). The CDR3 loop spans 15 amino acids. Here the CDR3 DNA reads TGTGCCAGTAGTATGGTTGGAAGGACCCCCTACGAGCAGTACTTC. This gives the protein CASSMVGRTPYEQYF.

The rearrangement links TRBV4-1 to TRBJ1-2, with 10 bases identical to TRBD1. From germline, CDR1 is MGHRA and CDR2 YSYEKL. This CDR3 has 15 amino acids. V trimming: 3 bases; J trimming: 9 bases; junction bases outside the gene matches: 10. In DNA, the CDR3 is TGCGCCAGCAGCCAGGGTCCCGGGACAGGGGAGCGCTACACCTTC. Protein sequence: CASSQGPGTGERYTF.

The chain employs TRBV11-2 and TRBJ1-5, with D possibly being TRBD1 (6 bases). Trimming stripped 2 bases from V and 0 bases from J, with 8 bases between. The germline V gene encodes CDR1 SGHAT and CDR2 FQNNGV. The CDR3 is 15 amino acids. CDR3 protein: CASSLRGYSNQPQHF. As DNA, the CDR3 is TGTGCCAGCAGCTTAAGGGGGTATAGCAATCAGCCCCAGCATTTT.

This clone was seen more than once but under ten times. The chain recombines TRBV19 with TRBJ1-2, with TRBD1 matching over 7 bases. The CDR3 is 15 residues long. Losses at the gene ends were 3 bases for V and 1 base for J; bases not matched to a gene: 5. CDR1 is LNHDA, CDR2 SQIVND, per germline (reference sequence). The CDR3 region has the DNA TGTGCCAGTAGTATGTGGGACAGCGTTAACTATGGCTACACCTTC. It encodes CASSMWDSVNYGYTF.

The rearrangement links TRBV28 to TRBJ1-5; 10 bases are a match to TRBD1. The CDR3 totals 15 residues. The V gene end was trimmed by 4 bases and the J gene end by 6 bases; junction bases not matched to a gene: 6. Germline V gene lookup returns CDR1 MDHEN and CDR2 SYDVKM. The CDR3 loop reads CASSSGQGEAQPQHF. CDR3 DNA: TGTGCCAGCAGTTCCGGACAGGGGGAGGCTCAGCCCCAGCATTTT.

The J gene is TRBJ2-4, the V gene TRBV28; weak D call: TRBD2 (6 bases). CDR3 length: 14 amino acids. Trimming cost V 4 bases and J 6 bases, with 13 bases left between them. Germline assignment: CDR1 MDHEN and CDR2 SYDVKM. CDR3 residues: CASSYDGSRNIQYF. CDR3 sequence (DNA): TGTGCCAGCAGTTATGACGGGAGTCGAAACATTCAGTACTTC.

The chain couples TRBV19 to TRBJ2-5; D perhaps matches TRBD2 (5 bases). V shed 3 bases and J shed 1 base, with 12 bases lying between them. CDR3 length: 15 residues. From germline, CDR1 is LNHDA and CDR2 SQIVND (reference sequence). The DNA for the CDR3 is TGTGCCAGTAGTATTGGGTACAGCGGCCAAGAGACCCAGTACTTC. This gives the protein CASSIGYSGQETQYF.

The chain carries TRBV7-9 and TRBJ2-3, with D possibly TRBD1 on 5 matching bases. V was shortened by 5 bases and J by 0 bases, with 18 bases between the two germline ends. The germline V gene has CDR1 SEHNR and CDR2 FQNEAQ (reference sequence). The CDR3 runs 17 residues. CDR3 DNA sequence: TGTGCCAGCAGCATCAGAGACAGTTTCTCTAGCACAGATACGCAGTATTTT. It codes for CASSIRDSFSSTDTQYF.

This clone was counted only a few times. The chain recombines TRBV3-1 (or the pseudogene TRBV3-2) with TRBJ2-2, with 7 bases lining up with TRBD1. CDR3 length: 14 residues. Germline CDR1 LGHDT, CDR2 YNNKEL (reference sequence). V lost 3 bases, J lost 7 bases, and 5 bases stayed unmatched. CDR3 DNA sequence: TGTGCCAGCAGCCAGAGGGGGCTATACGGGGAGCTGTTTTTT. Residues: CASSQRGLYGELFF.

This clone was observed a few times. The rearrangement links TRBV7-8 to TRBJ1-1; D is unresolved. This CDR3 has 13 residues. Germline lookup yields CDR1 SGHVS and CDR2 FQNEAQ. V was pared by 6 bases and J by 4 bases, with 12 bases between. CDR3 coding DNA: TGTGCCAGCAGTCCTAGGGTCTTCACTGAAGCTTTCTTT. Its protein product is CASSPRVFTEAFF.

The chain employs TRBV29-1 and TRBJ2-7, with D perhaps matching TRBD1 or TRBD2 (5 bases each). V gave up 4 bases and J gave up 0 bases, with 16 bases separating them. The CDR3 is 15 residues long. Germline CDR1 SQVTM, CDR2 ANQGSEA. The DNA of the CDR3 is TGCAGCGTTGTGCCAGTGGGGGTTCCCTCCTACGAGCAGTACTTC. It specifies CSVVPVGVPSYEQYF.

V is TRBV29-1 and J is TRBJ2-1; TRBD2 agrees at 7 bases. CDR3 length: 15 residues. Germline CDR1 reads SQVTM; CDR2 reads ANQGSEA. J gave up 2 bases and V 4 bases, and 8 bases lay outside the gene matches. This chain's CDR3 is CSVVGPSGAYNEQFF. The CDR3 coding sequence is TGCAGCGTTGTAGGGCCTAGCGGTGCCTACAATGAGCAGTTCTTC.

V is TRBV14 and J is TRBJ1-1; tentative D call: TRBD1 (5 bases). The V end lost 4 bases, the J end lost 1 base, and 7 bases lay between the germline ends. The CDR3 extends over 13 amino acids. The V gene's germline CDR1 is SGHDN and CDR2 FVKESK. The CDR3 is CASSPQGNTEAFF. In DNA form, the CDR3 reads TGTGCCAGCAGCCCCCAGGGGAACACTGAAGCTTTCTTT.

The chain combines TRBV7-9 with TRBJ2-5; TRBD2 aligns across 9 bases. The germline V gene has CDR1 SEHNR and CDR2 FQNEAQ (reference sequence). V lost 1 base to trimming and J lost 5 bases; unmatched junction nucleotides: 5. The CDR3 is made up of 15 amino acids. CDR3 DNA: TGTGCCAGCAGCTTAGTTAGCGGGAGTTTGGAGACCCAGTACTTC. It translates to CASSLVSGSLETQYF.

This chain uses TRBV4-3 with TRBJ2-7; D gene uncertain. V was cut by 0 bases and J by 1 base, with 10 bases left in between. Looked up from germline, CDR1 is LGHNA and CDR2 is YSLEER. The CDR3 length is 15 residues. CDR3 amino acids: CASSQDLYGSYEQYF. DNA of the CDR3: TGCGCCAGCAGCCAAGATCTTTATGGGTCCTACGAGCAGTACTTC.

The chain uses TRBV9 and TRBJ2-2, with a possible D match to TRBD1 (5 bases). This CDR3 is 16 amino acids long. V was pared by 0 bases and J by 0 bases, with 9 bases between. The germline CDR1 and CDR2 sequences are SGDLS and YYNGEE. The CDR3 protein is CASSVAGRANTGELFF. The CDR3 nucleotides read TGTGCCAGCAGCGTAGCGGGCAGGGCGAACACCGGGGAGCTGTTTTTT.

This clone was recorded a few times. The chain uses TRBV6-2 or TRBV6-3 and TRBJ2-1, with D unclear. This CDR3 spans 14 amino acids. V was trimmed by 2 bases and J by 0 bases, leaving 5 bases between them. Germline V lookup: CDR1 MNHEY, CDR2 SVGEGT. CDR3 amino acids: CASSYSSSYNEQFF. The CDR3 coding sequence is TGTGCCAGCAGTTACAGCAGCTCCTACAATGAGCAGTTCTTC.

This clone was found a few times. The rearrangement uses TRBV7-9 and TRBJ2-3; 8 positions match TRBD2. Per germline, CDR1 SEHNR and CDR2 FQNEAQ (reference sequence). The CDR3 has 17 amino acids. The trim removed 5 bases at V and 2 bases at J, leaving 12 bases unmatched. The CDR3 DNA is TGTGCCAGCAGCCCCCGGACTAGCTGGGATCTCACAGATACGCAGTATTTT. It translates to CASSPRTSWDLTDTQYF.

The chain has TRBV28 and TRBJ2-1, with 8 bases matching TRBD1. Germline CDR1 and CDR2: MDHEN and SYDVKM. This CDR3 is built from 16 residues. V shed 5 bases, J shed 10 bases, and the junction held 16 bases outside the gene matches. CDR3: CASSRSPGTGYQEQFF. DNA of the CDR3: TGTGCCAGCAGTCGGAGTCCCGGGACAGGTTATCAGGAGCAGTTCTTC.

The rearrangement joins TRBV2 to TRBJ2-5, with D uncertain. The germline V gene encodes CDR1 SNHLY and CDR2 FYNNEI. V was clipped by 5 bases and J by 0 bases, with 10 bases between them. This CDR3 has 14 residues. CDR3 amino acids: CASSWTQNQETQYF. As DNA, the CDR3 is TGTGCCAGCAGTTGGACGCAAAACCAAGAGACCCAGTACTTC.

This clone was detected only a few times. The V and J genes are TRBV19 and TRBJ1-2, with TRBD1 matching 7 bases. The CDR3 totals 15 residues. CDR1 is LNHDA and CDR2 is SQIVND in the germline V gene (reference sequence). The J segment lost 4 bases and the V segment lost 3 bases, leaving 8 bases of the junction unmatched. CDR3 residues: CASSINAGGVYGYTF. CDR3 bases: TGTGCCAGTAGTATCAACGCAGGGGGGGTCTATGGCTACACCTTC.

The CDR3: CASTPYGAGGYEQYF. CDR3 bases: TGTGCCAGCACCCCATATGGGGCCGGGGGCTACGAGCAGTACTTC. This chain connects TRBV28 to TRBJ2-7; weak D call: TRBD2 (6 bases). V lost 7 bases, J lost 3 bases, and 19 bases lay in between. CDR3 length: 15 amino acids. The germline gives CDR1 MDHEN, CDR2 SYDVKM.

This chain connects TRBV14 to TRBJ2-7; D assignment may be TRBD1 or TRBD2 (5 bases each). Trimming removed 4 bases from V and 2 bases from J, with 15 bases in between. Germline assignment: CDR1 SGHDN and CDR2 FVKESK. This CDR3 is 15 amino acids long. Written as DNA, the CDR3 is TGTGCCAGCAGCCGGGGGTGGGGAACCCCCTACGAGCAGTACTTC. This sequence encodes CASSRGWGTPYEQYF.

The DNA for the CDR3 is TGTGCCAGCGAACTCTACGAGCAGTACTTC. Its translation is CASELYEQYF. V usage is TRBV2 and J usage is TRBJ2-7; D ambiguous. The CDR3 contains 10 residues. The V end lost 8 bases, the J end lost 3 bases, and 5 bases lay between the germline ends. The V gene's germline CDR1 is SNHLY and CDR2 FYNNEI.

As for this clone: This same CDR3 is encoded by further DNA sequences in the sample. CDR3 DNA sequence: TGTGCCAGCAGTTTCGGCCACGAGCAGTACTTC. It codes for CASSFGHEQYF. The chain employs TRBV27 and TRBJ2-7; D is ambiguous. Looked up from germline, CDR1 is MNHEY and CDR2 is SMNVEV (reference sequence). CDR3 length: 11 amino acids. Trimming removed 3 bases from V and 5 bases from J, with 5 bases in between.